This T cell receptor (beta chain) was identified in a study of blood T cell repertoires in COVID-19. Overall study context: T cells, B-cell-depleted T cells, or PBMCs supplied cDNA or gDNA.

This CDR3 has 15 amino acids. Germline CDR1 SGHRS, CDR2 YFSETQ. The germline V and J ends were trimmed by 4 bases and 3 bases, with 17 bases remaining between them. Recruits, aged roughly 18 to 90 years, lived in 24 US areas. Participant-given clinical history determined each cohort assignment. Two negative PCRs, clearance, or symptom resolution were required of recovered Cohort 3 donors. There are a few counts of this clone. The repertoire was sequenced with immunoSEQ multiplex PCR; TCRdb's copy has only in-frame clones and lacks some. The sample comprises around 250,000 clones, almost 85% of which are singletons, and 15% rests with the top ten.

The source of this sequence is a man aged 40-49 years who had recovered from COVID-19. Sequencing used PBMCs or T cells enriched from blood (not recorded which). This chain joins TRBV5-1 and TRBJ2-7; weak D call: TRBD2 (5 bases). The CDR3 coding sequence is TGCGCCAGCAGCATTTATTCGGGGAGTGGCTACGAGCAGTACTTC. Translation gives CASSIYSGSGYEQYF. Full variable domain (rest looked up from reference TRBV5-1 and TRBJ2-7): KAGVTQTPRYLIKTRGQQVTLSCSPISGHRSVSWYQQTPGQGLQFLFEYFSETQRNKGNFPGRFSGRQFSNSRSEMNVSTLELGDSALYLCASSIYSGSGYEQYFGPGTRLTVT.